The 9 T cell receptor beta chains reported below all come from one sample, sequenced in a study of blood T cells in healthy people across ages. Alongside a J-beta primer mix, a sample-barcoded 5' primer served in a second PCR lasting about 7 to 12 cycles. TCRdb passed the 5' RACE reads through MiXCR, listing each CDR3 protein once. The data show approximately 770,000 distinct CDR3 sequences, roughly 64% seen once. Input material: blood. These receptors originate from a man aged 25 to 40 in good health.

The chain recombines TRBV12-3 or TRBV12-4 with TRBJ2-5; D not resolved. The end of the DNA fits TRBJ2-7 better, so the J call may be wrong. The CDR3 runs 13 residues. CDR3 bases: TGTGCCAGCAGTATCCCGGGCCTTATCGAGCAGTACTTC. Translating it yields CASSIPGLIEQYF.

CDR3 coding DNA: TGCAGCGTCGCCGGGACAGGGTCTCCCTACGAGCAGTACTTC. Residues: CSVAGTGSPYEQYF. This rearrangement joins TRBV29-1 to TRBJ2-7; 9 bases line up with TRBD1. The germline gives CDR1 SQVTM, CDR2 ANQGSEA. The trim removed 6 bases at V and 2 bases at J, leaving 8 bases unmatched. CDR3 size: 14 residues.

This clonotype was seen once. The J gene is TRBJ2-5, the V gene TRBV6-2 or TRBV6-3; 15 bases align to TRBD2. Germline assignment: CDR1 MNHEY and CDR2 SVGEGT. There are 17 residues in the CDR3. V dropped 3 bases and J dropped 6; count of bases not matched to a gene: 8. In DNA form, the CDR3 reads TGTGCCAGCAGTTATGGTGGACTAGCGGGAGGGCGGAAGACCCAGTACTTC. This sequence encodes CASSYGGLAGGRKTQYF.

The table lists this clonotype with a few counts. V usage is TRBV6-6 and J usage is TRBJ2-3; tentative D call: TRBD2 (7 bases). The germline CDR1 and CDR2 sequences are MNHNY and SVGAGI (reference sequence). The CDR3 extends over 14 amino acids. Trimming removed 7 bases from V and 2 bases from J, with 13 bases in between. CDR3 loop: CASMGGHPTDTQYF. In nucleotides, the CDR3 is TGTGCCAGCATGGGGGGGCATCCCACAGATACGCAGTATTTT.

This clonotype appeared a few times. J is TRBJ1-2 and V is TRBV5-1, with 10 bases identical to TRBD1. V gave up 5 bases and J gave up 3 bases; unmatched junction bases: 4. CDR3 length: 14 amino acids. CDR1 is SGHRS, CDR2 YFSETQ, per germline. In nucleotides, the CDR3 is TGCGCCAGCAGTTCGGGACAGGGGTACTATGGCTACACCTTC. Its protein product is CASSSGQGYYGYTF.

This clonotype has only a few counts. The chain employs TRBV6-5 and TRBJ2-2; TRBD2 aligns across 9 bases. The CDR3 length is 17 residues. Trimming cost V 4 bases and J 6 bases; bases outside gene matches: 12. Germline lookup yields CDR1 MNHEY and CDR2 SVGAGI. For the CDR3, the DNA is TGTGCCAGCAGTTTTCGAGCGGGGGGAAAAGGTGCCGGGGAGCTGTTTTTT. This codes for CASSFRAGGKGAGELFF.

The count of this clonotype is one. The chain has TRBV4-3 and TRBJ2-7; D remains unclear. With 0 bases removed from V and 2 bases from J, the gap between germline ends came to 11 bases. Germline V gene lookup returns CDR1 LGHNA and CDR2 YSLEER. The CDR3 runs to 15 residues. The chain's CDR3 is CASSQDLGETYEQYF. CDR3 coding DNA: TGCGCCAGCAGCCAAGATCTTGGGGAAACCTACGAGCAGTACTTC.

This clonotype was found a few times. The chain combines TRBV11-2 with TRBJ2-7; 11 bases match TRBD1. The germline V gene has CDR1 SGHAT and CDR2 FQNNGV. The CDR3 extends over 15 amino acids. The V segment lost 6 bases and the J segment 3 bases; nucleotides outside the gene matches: 7. The CDR3 sequence: CASRGQGESFYEQYF. In DNA form, the CDR3 reads TGTGCCAGCAGGGGACAGGGGGAGTCCTTCTACGAGCAGTACTTC.

The chain links TRBV2 to TRBJ2-7; no clear D gene. CDR3 length: 14 residues. Trimming removed 6 bases from V and 0 bases from J, with 12 bases in between. The germline CDR1 and CDR2 sequences are SNHLY and FYNNEI. CDR3 protein: CASRSAISSYEQYF. The CDR3 DNA reads TGTGCCAGCAGATCAGCCATAAGCTCCTACGAGCAGTACTTC.